These T cell receptor beta chains were read from a single sample in a study of blood T cell repertoires in COVID-19. The assay was immunoSEQ multiplex PCR, and TCRdb's table has in-frame clones only and misses some. The sample contains 150,000 to 200,000 clones, roughly 80% of which appear only once. Sequenced input: peripheral blood. These receptors all stem from a woman in her twenties or thirties with acute or convalescent COVID-19. Both conserved end residues are part of each CDR3. D genes are given only for firm matches. Only part of the rows carry a size: once, few, many, or a class if the clone is expanded.

CDR3 protein: CAWSAGDSYNEQFF; CDR3 DNA: TGTGCCTGGAGTGCTGGAGATTCCTACAATGAGCAGTTCTTC; clone size: .; V gene: TRBV30; CDR3 length: 14; J gene: TRBJ2-1; D gene: .
CDR3 protein: CASSLGVRSSEAFF; CDR3 DNA: TGTGCCAGCAGCTTAGGGGTCCGGAGCAGTGAAGCTTTCTTT; clone size: .; V gene: TRBV7-9; CDR3 length: 14; J gene: TRBJ1-1; D gene: .
CDR3 protein: CASSLFGLATDTQYF; CDR3 DNA: TGTGCCAGCAGCTTGTTTGGACTAGCCACAGATACGCAGTATTTT; clone size: .; V gene: TRBV5-4; CDR3 length: 15; J gene: TRBJ2-3; D gene: TRBD2
CDR3 protein: CASSPNPGSRGYTF; CDR3 DNA: TGTGCCAGCAGTCCAAACCCGGGGAGCCGTGGCTACACCTTC; clone size: few; V gene: TRBV6-5; CDR3 length: 14; J gene: TRBJ1-2; D gene: .
CDR3 protein: CASSPLYRRERNEQFF; CDR3 DNA: TGCGCCAGCAGCCCCCTTTACCGGAGGGAGAGGAATGAGCAGTTCTTC; clone size: .; V gene: TRBV4-1; CDR3 length: 16; J gene: TRBJ2-1; D gene: .
CDR3 protein: CASSLTGPNTEAFF; CDR3 DNA: TGTGCCAGCAGCCTGACAGGCCCAAACACTGAAGCTTTCTTT; clone size: .; V gene: TRBV28; CDR3 length: 14; J gene: TRBJ1-1; D gene: .
CDR3 protein: CASSLAGGPLNNEQFF; CDR3 DNA: TGTGCCAGCAGCTTAGCGGGAGGCCCTTTAAACAATGAGCAGTTCTTC; clone size: few; V gene: TRBV7-9; CDR3 length: 16; J gene: TRBJ2-1; D gene: .
CDR3 protein: CASGRDRVQPQHF; CDR3 DNA: TGCGCCAGCGGCCGGGACAGGGTTCAGCCCCAGCATTTT; clone size: .; V gene: TRBV23-1; CDR3 length: 13; J gene: TRBJ1-5; D gene: TRBD1
CDR3 protein: CAWGRGFEAFF; CDR3 DNA: TGTGCCTGGGGGAGGGGGTTCGAAGCTTTCTTT; clone size: .; V gene: TRBV30; CDR3 length: 11; J gene: TRBJ1-1; D gene: .
CDR3 protein: CASSNLRGKGYEQYF; CDR3 DNA: TGTGCCAGCAGCAACCTGCGGGGCAAGGGGTACGAGCAGTACTTC; clone size: .; V gene: TRBV11-2; CDR3 length: 15; J gene: TRBJ2-7; D gene: .
CDR3 protein: CASSPGTGAGDEQFF; CDR3 DNA: TGCGCCAGCAGCCCAGGGACAGGGGCTGGGGATGAGCAGTTCTTC; clone size: .; V gene: TRBV4-3; CDR3 length: 15; J gene: TRBJ2-1; D gene: TRBD1
CDR3 protein: CSSGSYNEQFF; CDR3 DNA: TGCAGTAGCGGTTCCTACAATGAGCAGTTCTTC; clone size: .; V gene: TRBV29-1; CDR3 length: 11; J gene: TRBJ2-1; D gene: .
CDR3 protein: CASSSDRADQPQHF; CDR3 DNA: TGTGCCAGCAGCTCGGACAGGGCGGATCAGCCCCAGCATTTT; clone size: .; V gene: TRBV7-8; CDR3 length: 14; J gene: TRBJ1-5; D gene: TRBD1
CDR3 protein: CASSIFGEKTQYF; CDR3 DNA: TGTGCCAGTAGTATATTCGGGGAAAAGACCCAGTACTTC; clone size: .; V gene: TRBV19; CDR3 length: 13; J gene: TRBJ2-5; D gene: .